Many counts were recorded for the clone carrying this T cell receptor beta chain. The data derive from a study of spatial heterogeneity in lung cancer. Time point indicated: sample taken at primary tumor resection. TCRs were sequenced from unsorted whole RNA of tumor, nontumor lung or PBMC. Every cDNA TCR molecule received its own unique molecular identifier. TCRdb re-derived calls from the 5' RACE reads in MiXCR, one entry per CDR3 protein. This table holds tens of thousands of distinct CDR3 sequences, 3% to 3.5% found once. There are 16 residues in the CDR3. Deletions cut 0 bases from V and 2 bases from J, with 17 bases between. Germline CDR1 reads DFQATT; CDR2 reads SNEGSKA (reference sequence).

The rearrangement uses TRBV20-1 and TRBJ2-7; TRBD1 is a possible D gene (6 bases). This TCR was sampled from a female donor with early-stage non-small cell lung cancer. The sample consisted of PBMCs, taken at surgery. As DNA, the CDR3 is TGCAGTGCTAGAGATTACAGGCAGGGGACGACCTACGAGCAGTACTTC. This encodes CSARDYRQGTTYEQYF.